Detailed here is one T cell receptor (beta chain). The germline gene is not matched at one end of the junction; a read error may be the cause. The data were obtained in a study of blood T cell repertoires in COVID-19. Across the study: T cells, B-cell-depleted T cells, or PBMCs supplied cDNA or gDNA.

Some clones are missing from TCRdb's copy, which holds only in-frame ones; the method was immunoSEQ multiplex PCR. The profile covers under 400,000 clones, with around 91% appearing a single time and 6.5% taken by the ten largest. The CDR3 has 17 residues. The germline V gene encodes CDR1 SGHTA and CDR2 FQGNSA. This rearrangement joins TRBV7-2 to TRBJ2-6; the D gene is possibly TRBD2 (7 bases). This receptor was identified in a man younger than 35 with active or convalescent COVID-19. Material for sequencing was peripheral blood. CDR3 sequence: CASSPHPGGSGANVLTF. CDR3 coding DNA: TGTGCCAGCAGCCCCCATCCGGGGGGCTCTGGGGCCAACGTGCTGACTTTC.